The 9 T cell receptor beta chains below all came from one sample that was sequenced in a study of PD-1 blockade in mismatch repair-deficient tumors. Measured with immunoSEQ multiplex PCR; TCRdb has only the in-frame clones, and not every one. The data show about 40,000 clones, around 83% seen once. This material consisted of peripheral blood, taken roughly 75 weeks after starting pembrolizumab. Source of these receptors: an adult with mismatch repair-deficient cancer.

This rearrangement joins TRBV19 to TRBJ2-7; D is tentatively TRBD1 or TRBD2 (5 bases each). V was shortened by 8 bases and J by 5 bases, with 7 bases between the two germline ends. There are 10 residues in the CDR3. Germline-derived CDR1 and CDR2 are LNHDA and SQIVND (reference sequence). CDR3 protein: CASGTNEQYF. CDR3 DNA: TGTGCCAGTGGGACCAACGAGCAGTACTTC.

The chain couples TRBV7-2 to TRBJ2-3, with 15 nucleotides matching TRBD2. The CDR3 sequence is 18 residues long. V dropped 5 bases and J dropped 2; count of bases not matched to a gene: 8. Per the germline V gene, CDR1 is SGHTA and CDR2 is FQGNSA. The CDR3, as DNA: TGTGCCAGCAGCCCTGGACTAGCGGGAGGGCCTTACACAGATACGCAGTATTTT. Protein product: CASSPGLAGGPYTDTQYF.

The chain employs TRBV28 and TRBJ1-5, with D hard to call. Per germline, CDR1 MDHEN and CDR2 SYDVKM. Trimming took off 5 bases at V and 3 bases at J, with 20 bases between the two ends. CDR3 length: 17 residues. This CDR3 reads CASSPPLSPIDNQPQHF. CDR3 coding DNA: TGTGCCAGCAGTCCCCCCCTGTCTCCGATCGACAATCAGCCCCAGCATTTT.

The J gene is TRBJ2-5, the V gene TRBV10-2, with 7 positions matching TRBD2. CDR3 length: 15 amino acids. J lost 5 bases, V lost 2 bases, and 8 bases had no gene match. Germline CDR1 WSHSY, CDR2 SAAADI. This CDR3 reads CASSEAGGSRETQYF. CDR3 in DNA: TGCGCCAGCAGTGAGGCCGGGGGGAGCCGGGAGACCCAGTACTTC.

The V gene is TRBV10-3, the J gene TRBJ2-3; tentative D call: TRBD2 (6 bases). There are 14 residues in the CDR3. Trimming took 11 bases from V and 4 from J, leaving 19 bases between them. Germline CDR1 and CDR2: ENHRY and SYGVKD. CDR3 protein: CAAESGVGPDTQYF. The CDR3, as DNA: TGTGCCGCCGAATCGGGAGTCGGGCCAGATACGCAGTATTTT.

This rearrangement joins TRBV12-5 to TRBJ2-6, with D tentatively TRBD1 (6 bases). Germline V gene lookup returns CDR1 LGHNT and CDR2 FRNRAP. This CDR3 is built from 17 residues. With 2 bases removed from V and 0 bases from J, the gap between germline ends came to 11 bases. The CDR3 loop is CASGLNRVNSGANVLTF. The CDR3 nucleotides read TGTGCTAGTGGTTTGAACAGGGTTAACTCTGGGGCCAACGTCCTGACTTTC.

The genes are TRBV27 and TRBJ1-1, with D possibly matching TRBD1 (6 bases). Germline CDR1 is MNHEY and CDR2 is SMNVEV (reference sequence). Trimming removed 7 bases from V and 1 base from J, with 16 bases in between. This CDR3 region has 15 residues. The CDR3 region has the DNA TGTGCCAGCAAGCTTAGGGACACCTGGAACACTGAAGCTTTCTTT. It translates to CASKLRDTWNTEAFF.

The V and J genes are TRBV5-1 and TRBJ1-5, with D unclear. Trimming pared 0 bases from V and 0 bases from J, leaving 4 bases between. This CDR3 has 14 amino acids. The germline gives CDR1 SGHRS, CDR2 YFSETQ. The CDR3 spells CASSLDYSNQPQHF. As DNA, the CDR3 is TGCGCCAGCAGCTTGGACTATAGCAATCAGCCCCAGCATTTT.

The V and J genes are TRBV5-1 and TRBJ2-7; TRBD2 is a possible D gene (5 bases). The length of the CDR3 is 13 residues. Germline V gene data show CDR1 as SGHRS and CDR2 as YFSETQ. With 0 bases removed from V and 5 bases from J, the gap between germline ends came to 9 bases. CDR3 residues: CASSLGELDEQYF. The CDR3 region has the DNA TGCGCCAGCAGCTTGGGGGAGTTAGACGAGCAGTACTTC.